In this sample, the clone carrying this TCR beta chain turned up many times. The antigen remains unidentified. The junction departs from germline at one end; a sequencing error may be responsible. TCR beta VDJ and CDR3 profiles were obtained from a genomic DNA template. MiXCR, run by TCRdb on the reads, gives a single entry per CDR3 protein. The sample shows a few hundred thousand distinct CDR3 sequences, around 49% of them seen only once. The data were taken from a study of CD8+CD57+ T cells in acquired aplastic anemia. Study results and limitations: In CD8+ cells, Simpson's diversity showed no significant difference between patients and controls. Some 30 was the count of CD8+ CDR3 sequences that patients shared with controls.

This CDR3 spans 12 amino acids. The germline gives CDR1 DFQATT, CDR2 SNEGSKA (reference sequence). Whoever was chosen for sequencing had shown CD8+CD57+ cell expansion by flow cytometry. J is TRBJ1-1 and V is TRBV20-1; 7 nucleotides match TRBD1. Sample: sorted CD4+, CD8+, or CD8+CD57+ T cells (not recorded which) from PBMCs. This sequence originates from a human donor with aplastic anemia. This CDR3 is CSARGRTGKIVF. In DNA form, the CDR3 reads TGCAGTGCTAGAGGAAGGACAGGTAAGATCGTCTTT.